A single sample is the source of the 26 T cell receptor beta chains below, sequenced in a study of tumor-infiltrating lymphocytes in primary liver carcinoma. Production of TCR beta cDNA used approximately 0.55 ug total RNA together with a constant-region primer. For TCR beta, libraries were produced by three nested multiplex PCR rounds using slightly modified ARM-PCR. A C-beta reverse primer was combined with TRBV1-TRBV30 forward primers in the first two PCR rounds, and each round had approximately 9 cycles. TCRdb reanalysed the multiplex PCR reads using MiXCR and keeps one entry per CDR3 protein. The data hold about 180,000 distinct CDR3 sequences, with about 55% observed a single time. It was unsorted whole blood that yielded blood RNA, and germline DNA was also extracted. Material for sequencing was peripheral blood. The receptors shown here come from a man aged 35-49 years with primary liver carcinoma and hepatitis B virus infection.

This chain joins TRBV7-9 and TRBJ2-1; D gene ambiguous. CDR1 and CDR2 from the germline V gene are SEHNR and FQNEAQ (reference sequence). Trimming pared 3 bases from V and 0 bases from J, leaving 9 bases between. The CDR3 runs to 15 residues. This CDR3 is CASSFSQSSYNEQFF. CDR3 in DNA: TGTGCCAGCAGCTTCTCGCAGAGCTCCTACAATGAGCAGTTCTTC.

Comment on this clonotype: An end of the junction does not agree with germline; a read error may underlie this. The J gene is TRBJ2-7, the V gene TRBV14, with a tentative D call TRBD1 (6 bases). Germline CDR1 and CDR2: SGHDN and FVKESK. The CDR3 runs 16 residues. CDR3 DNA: TGTGGCAGCAGCCCTCTCTACTCGGACAGAAACTACGAGCAGTACTTC. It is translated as CGSSPLYSDRNYEQYF.

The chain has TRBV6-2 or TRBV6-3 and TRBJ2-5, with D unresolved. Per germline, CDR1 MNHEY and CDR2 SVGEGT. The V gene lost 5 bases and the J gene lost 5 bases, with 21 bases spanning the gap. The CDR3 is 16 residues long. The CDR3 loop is CASSQNRLSPLETQYF. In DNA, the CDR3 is TGTGCCAGCAGTCAGAACCGACTGTCCCCATTGGAGACCCAGTACTTC.

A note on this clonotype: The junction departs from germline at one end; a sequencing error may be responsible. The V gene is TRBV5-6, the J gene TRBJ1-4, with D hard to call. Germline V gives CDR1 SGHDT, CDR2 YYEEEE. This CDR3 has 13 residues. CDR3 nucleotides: TGTGCCAGCAACTTGACAACTAATGAAAAACTGTTTTTT. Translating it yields CASNLTTNEKLFF.

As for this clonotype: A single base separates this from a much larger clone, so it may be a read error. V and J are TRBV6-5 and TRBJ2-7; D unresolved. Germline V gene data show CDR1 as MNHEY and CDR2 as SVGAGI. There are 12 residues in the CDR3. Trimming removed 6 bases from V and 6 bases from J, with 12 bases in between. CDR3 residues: CASRDRACEQYF. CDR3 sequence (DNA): TGTGCCAGCAGAGACCGGGCCTGCGAGCAGTACTTC.

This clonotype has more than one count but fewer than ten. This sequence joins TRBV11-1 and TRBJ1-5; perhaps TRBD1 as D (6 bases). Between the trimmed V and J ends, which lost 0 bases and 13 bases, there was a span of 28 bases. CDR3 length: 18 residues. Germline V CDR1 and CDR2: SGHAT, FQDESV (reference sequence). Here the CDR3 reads CASSLATGLRVSNQHQHF. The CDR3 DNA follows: TGTGCCAGCAGCTTAGCTACAGGGCTTCGTGTGAGCAATCAGCATCAGCATTTT.

CDR3: CASTDGLASHNEQFF. For the CDR3, the DNA is TGTGCCAGCACCGACGGGCTAGCGTCACACAATGAGCAGTTCTTC. The genes are TRBV6-1 and TRBJ2-1, with TRBD2 as a possible D gene (6 bases). The length of the CDR3 is 15 residues. Trimming cost V 7 bases and J 5 bases, with 18 bases left between them. Looked up from germline, CDR1 is MNHNS and CDR2 is SASEGT.

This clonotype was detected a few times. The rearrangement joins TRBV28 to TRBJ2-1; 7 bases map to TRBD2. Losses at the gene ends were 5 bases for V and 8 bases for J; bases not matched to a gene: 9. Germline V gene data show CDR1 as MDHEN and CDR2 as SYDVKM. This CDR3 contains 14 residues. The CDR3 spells CASSRRTRRDEQFF. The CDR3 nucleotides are TGTGCCAGCAGTCGCAGGACTAGGAGGGATGAGCAGTTCTTC.

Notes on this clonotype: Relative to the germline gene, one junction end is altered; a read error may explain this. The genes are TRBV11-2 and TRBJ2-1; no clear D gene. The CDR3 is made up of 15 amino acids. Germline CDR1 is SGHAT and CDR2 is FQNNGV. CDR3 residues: CTSSTTLSSYNKQFF. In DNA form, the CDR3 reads TGTACCAGCAGCACGACTTTGAGCTCCTACAATAAGCAGTTCTTC. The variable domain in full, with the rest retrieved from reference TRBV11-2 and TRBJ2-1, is EAGVAQSPRYKIIEKRQSVAFWCNPISGHATLYWYQQILGQGPKLLIQFQNNGVVDDSQLPKDRFSAERLKGVDSTLKIQPAKLEDSAVYLCTSSTTLSSYNKQFFGPGTRLTVL.

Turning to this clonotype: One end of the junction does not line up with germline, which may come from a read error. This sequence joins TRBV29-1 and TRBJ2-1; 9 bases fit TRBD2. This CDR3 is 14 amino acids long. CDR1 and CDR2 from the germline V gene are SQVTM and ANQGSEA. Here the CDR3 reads CSASRAGGPNEQLF. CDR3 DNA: TGCAGCGCTTCGCGGGCGGGAGGGCCCAATGAGCAGCTCTTC.

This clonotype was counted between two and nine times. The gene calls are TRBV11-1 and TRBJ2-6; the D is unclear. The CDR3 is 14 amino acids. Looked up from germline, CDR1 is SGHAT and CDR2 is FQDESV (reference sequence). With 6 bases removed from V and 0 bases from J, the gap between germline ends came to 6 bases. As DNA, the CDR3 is TGTGCCAGCAGTTTGTACTCTGGGGCCAACGTCCTGACTTTC. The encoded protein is CASSLYSGANVLTF.

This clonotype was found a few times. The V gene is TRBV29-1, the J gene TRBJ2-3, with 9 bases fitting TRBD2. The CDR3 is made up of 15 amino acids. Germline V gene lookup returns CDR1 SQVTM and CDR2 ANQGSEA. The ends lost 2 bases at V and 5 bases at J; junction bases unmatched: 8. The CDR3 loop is CSVEKVAGEVDTQYF. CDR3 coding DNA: TGCAGCGTTGAAAAGGTAGCGGGAGAGGTAGATACGCAGTATTTT.

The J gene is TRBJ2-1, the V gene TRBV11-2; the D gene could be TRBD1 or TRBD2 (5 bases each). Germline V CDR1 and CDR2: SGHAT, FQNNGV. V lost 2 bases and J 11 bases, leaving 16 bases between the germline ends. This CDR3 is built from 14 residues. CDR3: CASSLISGRDKQFF. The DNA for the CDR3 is TGTGCCAGCAGCTTAATCTCAGGGAGAGATAAGCAGTTCTTC.

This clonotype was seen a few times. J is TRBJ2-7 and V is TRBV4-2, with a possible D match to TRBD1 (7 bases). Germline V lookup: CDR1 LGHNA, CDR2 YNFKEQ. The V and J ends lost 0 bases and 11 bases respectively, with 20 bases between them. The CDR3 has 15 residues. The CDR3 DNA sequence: TGTGCCAGCAGCCAAGAGGCCAGGGGGTGGGTAGCGGAGTACTTC. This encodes CASSQEARGWVAEYF.

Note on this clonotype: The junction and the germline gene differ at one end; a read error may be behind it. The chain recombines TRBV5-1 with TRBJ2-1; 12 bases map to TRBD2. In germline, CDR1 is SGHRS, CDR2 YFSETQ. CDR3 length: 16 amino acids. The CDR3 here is CTSSLVSLAGGYEQFF. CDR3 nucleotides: TGCACCAGCAGCTTGGTGTCCCTAGCGGGAGGGTATGAGCAGTTCTTC.

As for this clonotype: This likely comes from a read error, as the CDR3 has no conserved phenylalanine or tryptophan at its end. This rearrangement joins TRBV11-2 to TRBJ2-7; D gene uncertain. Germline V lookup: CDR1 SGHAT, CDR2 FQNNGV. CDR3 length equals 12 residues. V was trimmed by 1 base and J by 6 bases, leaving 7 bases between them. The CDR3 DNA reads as TGTGCCAGCAGCTTAGTTGGGTGCGAGCAGTACTAC. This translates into CASSLVGCEQYY.

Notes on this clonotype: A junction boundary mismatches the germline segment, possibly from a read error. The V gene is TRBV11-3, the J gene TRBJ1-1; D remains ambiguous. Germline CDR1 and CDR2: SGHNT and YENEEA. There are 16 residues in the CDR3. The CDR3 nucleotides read TGTGCCAGCAACTTACATAACCAGGCCTCGAACACTGAAGCTTTCTTT. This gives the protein CASNLHNQASNTEAFF.

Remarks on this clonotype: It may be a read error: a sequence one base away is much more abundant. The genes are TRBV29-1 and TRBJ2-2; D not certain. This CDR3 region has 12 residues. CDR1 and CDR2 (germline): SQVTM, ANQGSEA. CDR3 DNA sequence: TGCAGCGTTCGTACAGTAACCGTGGAGCTGTTTTTT. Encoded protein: CSVRTVTVELFF.

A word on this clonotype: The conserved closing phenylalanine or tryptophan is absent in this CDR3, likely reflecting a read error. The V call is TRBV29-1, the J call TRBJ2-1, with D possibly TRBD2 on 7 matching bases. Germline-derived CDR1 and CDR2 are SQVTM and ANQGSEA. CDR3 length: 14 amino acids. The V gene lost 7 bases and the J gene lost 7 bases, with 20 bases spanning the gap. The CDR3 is CSGGLGGLSNEQFL. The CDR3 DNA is TGCAGCGGCGGACTAGGGGGATTGTCAAATGAGCAGTTCTTG.

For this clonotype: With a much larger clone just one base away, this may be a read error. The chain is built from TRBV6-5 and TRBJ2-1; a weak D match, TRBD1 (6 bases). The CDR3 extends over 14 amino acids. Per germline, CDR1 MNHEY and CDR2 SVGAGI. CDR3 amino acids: CTSKGERSYNEQFF. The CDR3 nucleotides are TGTACCAGCAAGGGGGAGCGGTCCTACAATGAGCAGTTCTTC.

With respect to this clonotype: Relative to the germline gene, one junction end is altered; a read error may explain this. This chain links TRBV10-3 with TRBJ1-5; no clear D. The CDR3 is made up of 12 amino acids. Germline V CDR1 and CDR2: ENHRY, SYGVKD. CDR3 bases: TGTGCCATCAGTGAAGGCAGTCAGCCCCGGCATTTT. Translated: CAISEGSQPRHF.

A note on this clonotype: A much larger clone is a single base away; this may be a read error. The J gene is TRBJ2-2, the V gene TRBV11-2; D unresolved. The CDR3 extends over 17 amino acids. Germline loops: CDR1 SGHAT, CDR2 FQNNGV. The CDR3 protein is CTSSLRSGTANTGELFF. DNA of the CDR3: TGTACCAGCAGCTTACGGTCAGGAACAGCGAACACCGGGGAGCTGTTTTTT.

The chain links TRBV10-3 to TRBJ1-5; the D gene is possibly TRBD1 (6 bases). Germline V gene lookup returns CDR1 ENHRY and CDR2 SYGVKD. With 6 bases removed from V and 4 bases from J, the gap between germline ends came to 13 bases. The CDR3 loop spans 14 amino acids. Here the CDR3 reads CAIRKGEGNQPQHF. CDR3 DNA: TGTGCCATCAGGAAGGGGGAGGGAAATCAGCCCCAGCATTTT.

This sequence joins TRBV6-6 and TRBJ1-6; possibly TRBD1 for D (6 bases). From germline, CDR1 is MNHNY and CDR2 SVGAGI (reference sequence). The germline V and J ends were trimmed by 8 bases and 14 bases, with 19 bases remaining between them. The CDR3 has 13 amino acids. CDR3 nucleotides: TGTGCCAGCTCAGACAGGACCCAAAGAGCCCTCCACTTT. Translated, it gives CASSDRTQRALHF.

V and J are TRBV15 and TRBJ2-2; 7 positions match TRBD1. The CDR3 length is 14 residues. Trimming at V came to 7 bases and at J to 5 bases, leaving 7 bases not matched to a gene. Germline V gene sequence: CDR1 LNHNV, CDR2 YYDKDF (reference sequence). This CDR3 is CATTGTDLTGELFF. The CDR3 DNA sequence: TGTGCCACCACCGGGACAGATTTAACCGGGGAGCTGTTTTTT.

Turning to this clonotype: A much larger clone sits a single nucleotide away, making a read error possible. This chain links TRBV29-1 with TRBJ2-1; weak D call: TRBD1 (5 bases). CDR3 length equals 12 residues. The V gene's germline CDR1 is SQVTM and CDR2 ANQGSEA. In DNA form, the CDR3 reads TGCAGCGTTAGGGGTGTTTACAATGGGCAGTTCTTC. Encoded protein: CSVRGVYNGQFF.